What follows is one T cell receptor (beta chain) and its context. Antigen unknown. This CDR3 contains 15 residues. CDR1 and CDR2 (germline): SGHTA, FQGTGA. With 5 bases clipped from V and 2 bases from J, the junction kept 4 bases outside the gene matches. The entry originates in a study of vaccination effects on CD4 cells after COVID-19. Findings and limits, study-wide: Few convalescent patients were included, and no early post-infection timepoints were sampled.

Under the ViraFEST assay, PBMC were stimulated with viral peptide pools so that antigen-specific CD4+ T cells expanded. Sequencing was performed afterwards. Isolation of CD4+ T cells took place after 10 to 11 days of culture. Each participant received a vaccine that was either BNT162b2 or mRNA-1273, given as two doses. Each vaccine recipient was nucleocapsid antibody negative and had no prior SARS-CoV-2 infection. Half-medium changes using IL-2 medium occurred on days 3 and 7. Clones were read by immunoSEQ multiplex PCR, and TCRdb kept only the in-frame ones, dropping some. Of approximately 30,000 clones in the sample, roughly 78% were seen once.

Sequenced here: CD4+ T cells from PBMCs cultured with HCoV-NL63 spike peptides, sampled after COVID-19 vaccination. The chain is built from TRBV7-3 and TRBJ2-1, with 9 bases aligning to TRBD1. The clonotype originates from a human donor who received a COVID-19 vaccine. Some clones in this sample may be carry-over from other donors' samples. The CDR3 DNA is TGTGCCAGCAGCACAACAGGGGGCGCCTACAATGAGCAGTTCTTC. Amino acid sequence: CASSTTGGAYNEQFF.